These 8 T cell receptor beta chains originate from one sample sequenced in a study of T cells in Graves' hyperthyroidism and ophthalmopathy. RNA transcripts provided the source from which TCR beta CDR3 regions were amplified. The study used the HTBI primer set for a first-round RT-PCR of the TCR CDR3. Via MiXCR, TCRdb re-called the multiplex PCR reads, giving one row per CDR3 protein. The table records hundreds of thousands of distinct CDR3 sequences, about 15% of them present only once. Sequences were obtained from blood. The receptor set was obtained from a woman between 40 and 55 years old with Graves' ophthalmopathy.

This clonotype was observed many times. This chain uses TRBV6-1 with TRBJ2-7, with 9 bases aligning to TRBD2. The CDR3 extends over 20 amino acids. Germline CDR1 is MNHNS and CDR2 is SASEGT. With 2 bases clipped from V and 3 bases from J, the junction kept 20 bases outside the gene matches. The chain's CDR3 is CASSEFVWGASGKSHYEQYF. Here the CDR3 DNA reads TGTGCCAGCAGTGAATTCGTCTGGGGGGCTAGCGGGAAAAGTCACTACGAGCAGTACTTC.

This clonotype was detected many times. CDR3 nucleotide sequence: TGTGCCAGCAGTTTCTCCGGGACAGGGGCCTACGAGCAGTACTTC. Translated, it gives CASSFSGTGAYEQYF. The V and J genes are TRBV27 and TRBJ2-7, with 10 bases that match TRBD1. Trimming took 3 bases from V and 2 from J; bases not matched to a gene: 4. The CDR3 has 15 residues. Germline assignment: CDR1 MNHEY and CDR2 SMNVEV (reference sequence).

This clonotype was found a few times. The CDR3 DNA follows: TGTGCCAGCAGTAAAGGACCCACTGAAGCTTTCTTT. The encoded protein is CASSKGPTEAFF. This rearrangement joins TRBV6-2 or TRBV6-3 to TRBJ1-1; no clear D. Trimming shortened V by 5 bases and J by 4 bases, and 8 bases separated the two germline ends. The CDR3 contains 12 residues. Germline V gene data show CDR1 as MNHEY and CDR2 as SVGEGT.

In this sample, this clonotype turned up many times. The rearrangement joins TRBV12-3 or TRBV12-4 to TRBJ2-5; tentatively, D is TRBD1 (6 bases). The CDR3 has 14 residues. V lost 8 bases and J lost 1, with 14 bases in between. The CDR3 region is CASCQGPFQETQYF. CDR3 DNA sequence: TGTGCCAGCTGTCAGGGGCCTTTCCAAGAGACCCAGTACTTC.

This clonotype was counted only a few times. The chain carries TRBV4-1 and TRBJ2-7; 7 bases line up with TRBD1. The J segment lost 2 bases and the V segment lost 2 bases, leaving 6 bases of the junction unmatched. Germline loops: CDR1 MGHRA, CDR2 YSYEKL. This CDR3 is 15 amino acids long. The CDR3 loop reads CASSQLYRGTYEQYF. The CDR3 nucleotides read TGCGCCAGCAGCCAACTTTACAGGGGAACCTACGAGCAGTACTTC.

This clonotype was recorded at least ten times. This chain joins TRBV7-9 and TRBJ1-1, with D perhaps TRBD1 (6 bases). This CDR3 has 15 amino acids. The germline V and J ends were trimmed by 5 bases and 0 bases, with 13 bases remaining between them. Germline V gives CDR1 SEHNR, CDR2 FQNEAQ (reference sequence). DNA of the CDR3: TGTGCCAGCAGCGTCCTGGACAGCCTGAACACTGAAGCTTTCTTT. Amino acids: CASSVLDSLNTEAFF.

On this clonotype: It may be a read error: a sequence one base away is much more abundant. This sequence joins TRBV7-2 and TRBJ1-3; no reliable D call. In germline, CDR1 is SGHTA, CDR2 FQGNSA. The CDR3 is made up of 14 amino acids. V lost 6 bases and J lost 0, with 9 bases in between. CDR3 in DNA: TGTGCCAGCAGGACGGCCCACTCTGGAAACACCATATATTTT. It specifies CASRTAHSGNTIYF.

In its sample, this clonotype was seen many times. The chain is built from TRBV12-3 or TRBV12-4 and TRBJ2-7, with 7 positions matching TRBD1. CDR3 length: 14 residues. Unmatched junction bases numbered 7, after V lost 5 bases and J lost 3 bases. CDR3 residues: CASSAGTEIYEQYF. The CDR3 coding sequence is TGTGCCAGCAGTGCCGGGACAGAGATCTACGAGCAGTACTTC.